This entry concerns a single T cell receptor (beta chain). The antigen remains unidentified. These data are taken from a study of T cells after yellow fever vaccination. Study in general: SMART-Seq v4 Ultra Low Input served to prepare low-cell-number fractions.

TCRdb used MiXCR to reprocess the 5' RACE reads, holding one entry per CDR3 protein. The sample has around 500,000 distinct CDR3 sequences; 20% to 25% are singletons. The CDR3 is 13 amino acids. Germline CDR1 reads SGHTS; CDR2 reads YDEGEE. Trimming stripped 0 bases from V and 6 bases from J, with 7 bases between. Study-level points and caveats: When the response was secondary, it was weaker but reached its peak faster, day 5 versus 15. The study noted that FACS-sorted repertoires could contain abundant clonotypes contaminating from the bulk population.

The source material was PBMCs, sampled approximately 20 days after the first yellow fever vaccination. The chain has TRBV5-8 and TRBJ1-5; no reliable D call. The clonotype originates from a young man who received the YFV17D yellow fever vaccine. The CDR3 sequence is CASSLVPIQPQHF. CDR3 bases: TGTGCCAGCAGCTTGGTTCCAATTCAGCCCCAGCATTTT.